This T cell receptor (beta chain) was found in a study of T-cell reconstitution after alpha-beta-depleted transplantation in children. Unique molecular identifiers were used to barcode this TCRbeta library. TCRdb reprocessed the PCR reads with MiXCR, giving one entry per CDR3 protein. The repertoire holds some 150,000 distinct CDR3 sequences, with roughly 8.8% as singletons. Points from the study as a whole: At one year after transplant, newly produced T cells mostly accounted for T-cell counts and diversity. For some patients, TCRbeta diversity was high at day 60 because of recipient T cells and thymic progenitors that survived.

Points on this clonotype: Its antigen is as yet unknown.

The receptor was isolated from a female patient aged 2-15 years who had a stem cell transplant for congenital amegakaryocytic thrombocytopenia, so the T cells may come from the graft donor. Material: PBMCs, mostly from graft donor cells, obtained 180 days after TCRalphabeta/CD19-depleted stem cell transplant.

The CDR3 DNA follows: TGTGCCAGCAGCTTACAGGGGGCGTATAATTCACCCCTCCACTTT. Protein: CASSLQGAYNSPLHF. The chain links TRBV11-2 to TRBJ1-6; 8 bases align to TRBD1. The V gene end was trimmed by 2 bases and the J gene end by 4 bases; junction bases not matched to a gene: 1. CDR3 length equals 15 residues. Germline CDR1 and CDR2: SGHAT and FQNNGV.